One and the same sample provided the 18 T cell receptor beta chains below, sequenced in a study of T cell responses to AZD1222 COVID-19 vaccine. Assay: immunoSEQ multiplex PCR; the TCRdb copy retains only in-frame clones and omits some. The sample has over 85,000 clones; 90% to 95% are singletons. The source was peripheral blood, collected on day 0 of AZD1222 vaccination. Receptors originate from an adult in good health.

This clone was counted once. The genes are TRBV7-9 and TRBJ1-2; TRBD1 matches at 9 bases. Germline loops: CDR1 SEHNR, CDR2 FQNEAQ (reference sequence). V lost 6 bases to trimming and J lost 8 bases; unmatched junction nucleotides: 16. The CDR3 has 16 amino acids. The CDR3 DNA reads TGTGCCAGCAGGGGGACAGGGCAGATCGAGGGTGGCGGCTACACCTTC. It encodes CASRGTGQIEGGGYTF.

This rearrangement joins TRBV27 to TRBJ2-7; either TRBD1 or TRBD2 may supply D (5 bases each). CDR3 length: 14 amino acids. Germline CDR1 and CDR2: MNHEY and SMNVEV (reference sequence). Trimming removed 0 bases at V and 2 bases at J, with 8 bases between. CDR3: CASSLSGPTYEQYF. CDR3 bases: TGTGCCAGCAGTTTATCGGGACCAACCTACGAGCAGTACTTC.

This clone was detected only once. The chain employs TRBV27 and TRBJ1-4, with D possibly matching TRBD1 (5 bases). The CDR3 is made up of 15 amino acids. Germline CDR1 and CDR2: MNHEY and SMNVEV (reference sequence). Trimming cost V 3 bases and J 3 bases, with 11 bases left between them. CDR3 DNA: TGTGCCAGCAGTTTGGGGACGGGGGCTAATGAAAAACTGTTTTTT. Its translation is CASSLGTGANEKLFF. The full variable domain, with the rest looked up from reference TRBV27 and TRBJ1-4, is EAQVTQNPRYLITVTGKKLTVTCSQNMNHEYMSWYRQDPGLGLRQIYYSMNVEVTDKGDVPEGYKVSRKEKRNFPLILESPSPNQTSLYFCASSLGTGANEKLFFGSGTQLSVL.

This clone appeared a single time. The chain combines TRBV7-8 with TRBJ2-2; 10 bases are a match to TRBD1. This CDR3 contains 18 residues. CDR1 is SGHVS and CDR2 is FQNEAQ in the germline V gene. V was pared by 5 bases and J by 1 base, with 10 bases of the junction left unmatched. The CDR3 is CASSPNRRDRGNTGELFF. The CDR3 DNA sequence: TGTGCCAGCAGCCCCAACAGGCGGGACAGGGGGAACACCGGGGAGCTGTTTTTT. Combining the CDR3 with reference TRBV7-8 and TRBJ2-2 gives the whole variable domain GAGVSQSPRYKVAKRGQDVALRCDPISGHVSLFWYQQALGQGPEFLTYFQNEAQLDKSGLPSDRFFAERPEGSVSTLKIQRTQQEDSAVYLCASSPNRRDRGNTGELFFGEGSRLTVL.

The chain is built from TRBV6-4 and TRBJ2-1, with 11 bases aligning to TRBD2. The V and J ends lost 3 bases and 6 bases, in that order; junction bases with no gene match: 4. The CDR3 has 15 amino acids. The germline V gene encodes CDR1 MRHNA and CDR2 SNTAGT. CDR3 sequence reads: CASSEKLAGVNEQFF. The CDR3 nucleotides are TGTGCCAGCAGTGAAAAACTAGCGGGAGTCAATGAGCAGTTCTTC.

The sample holds a few counts of this clone. The rearrangement links TRBV2 to TRBJ1-3; D may be TRBD1 (5 bases). Germline assignment: CDR1 SNHLY and CDR2 FYNNEI. This CDR3 region has 13 residues. The CDR3 reads CGSRQGLENTIYF. In DNA form, the CDR3 reads TGTGGCTCCCGTCAGGGCCTGGAAAACACCATATATTTT.

V gene TRBV7-8 combines with J gene TRBJ1-6; D call uncertain. Trimming removed 5 bases at V and 8 bases at J, with 10 bases between. This CDR3 contains 13 residues. In germline, CDR1 is SGHVS, CDR2 FQNEAQ. The CDR3 is CASSRLLDSPLHF. The CDR3 nucleotides read TGTGCCAGCAGCCGACTTTTAGATTCACCCCTCCACTTT.

The gene calls are TRBV7-2 and TRBJ1-1; D remains unclear. The ends were cut back, 6 bases at V and 6 bases at J, with 14 bases in the middle. The germline V gene has CDR1 SGHTA and CDR2 FQGNSA. This CDR3 region has 13 residues. The CDR3 DNA sequence: TGTGCCAGCAGTTCTTTCCTCGGATCTGAAGCTTTCTTT. This sequence encodes CASSSFLGSEAFF.

This chain uses TRBV5-1 with TRBJ2-1, with TRBD2 as a possible D gene (6 bases). There are 15 residues in the CDR3. Per germline, CDR1 SGHRS and CDR2 YFSETQ. V lost 3 bases and J lost 9, with 19 bases in between. The CDR3 is CASSSGLLESGEQFF. In DNA, the CDR3 is TGCGCCAGCAGCTCGGGACTCCTGGAATCTGGTGAGCAGTTCTTC.

V usage is TRBV19 and J usage is TRBJ1-6; 8 nucleotides align to TRBD1. The germline V gene encodes CDR1 LNHDA and CDR2 SQIVND (reference sequence). CDR3 length: 14 amino acids. Unmatched junction bases numbered 1, after V lost 5 bases and J lost 4 bases. The CDR3 region has the DNA TGTGCCAGTAGTTGGGACAGGTATAATTCACCCCTCCACTTT. Protein product: CASSWDRYNSPLHF.

The chain is built from TRBV6-5 and TRBJ1-1; weak D call: TRBD1 (5 bases). Germline CDR1 and CDR2: MNHEY and SVGAGI. The CDR3 extends over 15 amino acids. Trimming cost V 8 bases and J 5 bases, with 21 bases left between them. CDR3 nucleotides: TGTGCCAGCTCTATGACGGGGCAGGATGAGACTGAAGCTTTCTTT. It translates to CASSMTGQDETEAFF.

This rearrangement joins TRBV30 to TRBJ2-3; D call uncertain. The CDR3 runs 12 residues. Germline loops: CDR1 GTSNPN, CDR2 SVGIG (reference sequence). Trimming left V 4 bases short and J 2 bases short, with 7 bases between. In nucleotides, the CDR3 is TGTGCCTGGACAATATCCACAGATACGCAGTATTTT. This encodes CAWTISTDTQYF. The whole variable domain, filled in from reference TRBV30 and TRBJ2-3, reads SQTIHQWPATLVQPVGSPLSLECTVEGTSNPNLYWYRQAAGRGLQLLFYSVGIGQISSEVPQNLSASRPQDRQFILSSKKLLLSDSGFYLCAWTISTDTQYFGPGTRLTVL.

The chain joins TRBV18 to TRBJ2-7, with D unclear. This CDR3 is 15 amino acids long. The V gene's germline CDR1 is KGHSH and CDR2 LQKENI. The ends were cut back, 2 bases at V and 2 bases at J, with 13 bases in the middle. The CDR3 here is CASSPFNTVTYEQYF. The CDR3 DNA sequence: TGTGCCAGCTCACCATTTAACACGGTTACCTACGAGCAGTACTTC. Full variable domain (missing parts from reference TRBV18 and TRBJ2-7): NAGVMQNPRHLVRRRGQEARLRCSPMKGHSHVYWYRQLPEEGLKFMVYLQKENIIDESGMPKERFSAEFPKEGPSILRIQQVVRGDSAAYFCASSPFNTVTYEQYFGPGTRLTVT.

The rearrangement links TRBV4-2 to TRBJ2-3, with a tentative D call TRBD2 (6 bases). CDR3 size: 14 residues. The V and J ends lost 3 bases and 0 bases respectively, with 7 bases between them. CDR1 and CDR2 (germline): LGHNA, YNFKEQ. CDR3 amino acids: CASSQSGSTDTQYF. The CDR3 DNA reads TGTGCCAGCAGCCAGAGCGGGAGCACAGATACGCAGTATTTT.

This chain connects TRBV20-1 to TRBJ1-1; D is possibly TRBD1 (6 bases). V shed 4 bases and J shed 6 bases, with 9 bases lying between them. CDR1 is DFQATT and CDR2 is SNEGSKA in the germline V gene (reference sequence). CDR3 length: 11 amino acids. CDR3 coding DNA: TGCAGTGCTATTGGACAGTCTGAAGCTTTCTTT. It codes for CSAIGQSEAFF.

The rearrangement joins TRBV19 to TRBJ1-4; tentatively, D is TRBD1 (6 bases). The CDR3 runs to 14 residues. The V gene lost 10 bases and the J gene lost 5 bases, with 17 bases spanning the gap. CDR1 and CDR2 from the germline V gene are LNHDA and SQIVND (reference sequence). CDR3 in amino acids: CATTQGQGNEKLFF. CDR3 nucleotides: TGTGCCACTACCCAGGGGCAGGGCAATGAAAAACTGTTTTTT.

The chain joins TRBV15 to TRBJ2-1; D gene uncertain. The germline CDR1 and CDR2 sequences are LNHNV and YYDKDF (reference sequence). V was pared by 7 bases and J by 5 bases, with 6 bases between. The CDR3 length is 11 residues. In DNA, the CDR3 is TGTGCCACCACCCAGAACAATGAGCAGTTCTTC. It codes for CATTQNNEQFF.

CDR3 DNA: TGTGTCGGAGTGTCCAGGGAAGGTGGCTACACCTTC. Its protein product is CVGVSREGGYTF. This chain uses TRBV30 with TRBJ1-2, with D maybe TRBD1 (5 bases). Per germline, CDR1 GTSNPN and CDR2 SVGIG (reference sequence). CDR3 length: 12 amino acids.